Following are 24 T cell receptor beta chains from one sample sequenced in a study of cytomegalovirus exposure and HLA in healthy donors. The table came from immunoSEQ multiplex PCR; TCRdb's copy has only in-frame clones and leaves some out. The data contain some 140,000 clones, roughly four fifths of them seen just once; the ten biggest clones take up around 27%. The material sequenced was PBMCs. These receptors originate from a man aged 25-40 years in good health and CMV-seropositive.

This clone has a single count. The rearrangement joins TRBV7-9 to TRBJ1-1; D perhaps matches TRBD1 (5 bases). The V end was cut by 1 base, the J end by 8 bases, with 14 bases between. The CDR3 spans 14 residues. Germline CDR1 SEHNR, CDR2 FQNEAQ (reference sequence). The CDR3 protein is CASSLVGPRAEAFF. For the CDR3, the DNA is TGTGCCAGCAGCTTAGTCGGCCCCAGGGCAGAAGCTTTCTTT. Together with reference TRBV7-9 and TRBJ1-1, the CDR3 gives the full variable domain: DTGVSQNPRHKITKRGQNVTFRCDPISEHNRLYWYRQTLGQGPEFLTYFQNEAQLEKSRLLSDRFSAERPKGSFSTLEIQRTEQGDSAMYLCASSLVGPRAEAFFGQGTRLTVV.

As for this clone: One end of the junction does not line up with germline, which may come from a read error. Other DNA sequences from this sample encode an identical CDR3 as well. The chain recombines TRBV30 with TRBJ2-5; tentative D call: TRBD1 (5 bases). The CDR3 contains 11 residues. CDR1 and CDR2 (germline): GTSNPN, SVGIG (reference sequence). The CDR3 region is CAWSQGETQYF. CDR3 in DNA: TGTGCATGGAGCCAGGGAGAGACCCAGTACTTC.

The V gene is TRBV20-1, the J gene TRBJ2-3; possibly TRBD2 for D (6 bases). With 6 bases removed from V and 5 bases from J, the gap between germline ends came to 9 bases. The CDR3 runs to 11 residues. Germline assignment: CDR1 DFQATT and CDR2 SNEGSKA (reference sequence). As DNA, the CDR3 is TGCAGTGCCCGGGGGAAAGATACGCAGTATTTT. Protein: CSARGKDTQYF.

V gene TRBV25-1 combines with J gene TRBJ2-7; D remains ambiguous. Trimming removed 3 bases at V and 2 bases at J, with 8 bases between. Germline CDR1 and CDR2: MGHDK and SYGVNS. CDR3 length: 13 amino acids. The CDR3 sequence is CASSEQVAYEQYF. Here the CDR3 DNA reads TGTGCCAGCAGTGAGCAGGTTGCCTACGAGCAGTACTTC.

The V and J genes are TRBV5-1 and TRBJ2-5; 7 bases match TRBD2. This CDR3 has 13 amino acids. Per the germline V gene, CDR1 is SGHRS and CDR2 is YFSETQ. V lost 4 bases to trimming and J lost 4 bases; unmatched junction nucleotides: 4. The CDR3 loop is CASSPTGGETQYF. DNA of the CDR3: TGCGCCAGCAGCCCGACGGGGGGAGAGACCCAGTACTTC.

The chain has TRBV28 and TRBJ1-2, with a possible D match to TRBD1 (5 bases). This CDR3 is 14 amino acids long. CDR1 and CDR2 from the germline V gene are MDHEN and SYDVKM. V lost 8 bases, J lost 4 bases, and 17 bases lay in between. The DNA of the CDR3 is TGTGCCAGCGTCCCAGGGCGATCTATCTATGGCTACACCTTC. Translation: CASVPGRSIYGYTF.

This chain joins TRBV29-1 and TRBJ2-1, with D tentatively TRBD2 (6 bases). V was pared by 7 bases and J by 4 bases, with 17 bases between. Germline V gene sequence: CDR1 SQVTM, CDR2 ANQGSEA. The CDR3 sequence is 14 residues long. In nucleotides, the CDR3 is TGCAGCGATATGGGACTGTCGGTTTACAATGAGCAGTTCTTC. This gives the protein CSDMGLSVYNEQFF.

The gene calls are TRBV5-1 and TRBJ2-3; TRBD2 aligns across 12 bases. The J segment lost 0 bases and the V segment lost 5 bases, leaving 10 bases of the junction unmatched. The CDR3 runs 18 residues. CDR1 is SGHRS and CDR2 is YFSETQ in the germline V gene. The CDR3 region has the DNA TGCGCCAGCAGTTCCCCTAGCGGGGGGGCCTTAAGCACAGATACGCAGTATTTT. It specifies CASSSPSGGALSTDTQYF.

The V and J genes are TRBV28 and TRBJ1-1; 7 bases agree with TRBD1. J lost 0 bases, V lost 6 bases, and 1 base had no gene match. Germline lookup yields CDR1 MDHEN and CDR2 SYDVKM. The CDR3 covers 13 residues. CDR3 coding DNA: TGTGCCAGCAGGGGACAGATGAACACTGAAGCTTTCTTT. Protein: CASRGQMNTEAFF.

This chain uses TRBV9 with TRBJ1-2; D gene ambiguous. The V gene lost 0 bases and the J gene lost 9 bases, with 18 bases spanning the gap. The germline gives CDR1 SGDLS, CDR2 YYNGEE. The CDR3 loop spans 15 amino acids. The CDR3, as DNA: TGTGCCAGCAGCGTAGGCCCCGAAGCTCCTCAAAGCTACACCTTC. Amino acid sequence: CASSVGPEAPQSYTF.

The CDR3 sequence: CASSARTGNTEAFF. In DNA, the CDR3 is TGTGCCAGCAGCGCCCGGACAGGGAACACTGAAGCTTTCTTT. The V gene is TRBV9, the J gene TRBJ1-1, with TRBD1 identical over 7 bases. The V gene end was trimmed by 3 bases and the J gene end by 1 base; junction bases not matched to a gene: 3. The germline V gene encodes CDR1 SGDLS and CDR2 YYNGEE. The CDR3 covers 14 residues. Variable domain in full (rest from reference TRBV9 and TRBJ1-1): DSGVTQTPKHLITATGQRVTLRCSPRSGDLSVYWYQQSLDQGLQFLIQYYNGEERAKGNILERFSAQQFPDLHSELNLSSLELGDSALYFCASSARTGNTEAFFGQGTRLTVV.

This clone was picked up one time. This sequence joins TRBV11-2 and TRBJ2-5; 10 bases line up with TRBD1. There are 15 residues in the CDR3. V dropped 5 bases and J dropped 5; count of bases not matched to a gene: 8. CDR1 is SGHAT, CDR2 FQNNGV, per germline. The DNA for the CDR3 is TGTGCCAGCAGCATTGGGACAGGGGAACGGGAGACCCAGTACTTC. Residues: CASSIGTGERETQYF.

The rearrangement links TRBV14 to TRBJ2-5; TRBD1 matches 7 bases. Trimming at V came to 3 bases and at J to 1 base, leaving 5 bases not matched to a gene. Germline-derived CDR1 and CDR2 are SGHDN and FVKESK. This CDR3 is 15 amino acids long. The CDR3 nucleotides are TGTGCCAGCAGCCAGCTAGGGGGCCCCCAAGAGACCCAGTACTTC. Translated, it gives CASSQLGGPQETQYF.

V is TRBV18 and J is TRBJ1-4; D uncertain. This CDR3 has 13 amino acids. Germline lookup yields CDR1 KGHSH and CDR2 LQKENI. The V end lost 6 bases, the J end lost 5 bases, and 10 bases lay between the germline ends. The CDR3 bases are TGTGCCAGCTCCGGGAGCAGAAATGAAAAACTGTTTTTT. Protein product: CASSGSRNEKLFF.

The chain couples TRBV5-1 to TRBJ2-1; TRBD1 matches 7 bases. V shed 3 bases, J shed 0 bases, and the junction held 9 bases outside the gene matches. The CDR3 sequence is 17 residues long. The germline V gene has CDR1 SGHRS and CDR2 YFSETQ. Written as DNA, the CDR3 is TGCGCCAGCAGCTCACAGGGACAGTCGAGCTCCTACAATGAGCAGTTCTTC. Protein sequence: CASSSQGQSSSYNEQFF.

This clone occurred once. The chain couples TRBV29-1 to TRBJ1-1; 9 bases match TRBD1. The V and J ends lost 1 base and 1 base, in that order; junction bases with no gene match: 7. There are 16 residues in the CDR3. Germline loops: CDR1 SQVTM, CDR2 ANQGSEA. CDR3 loop: CSVEGPPGQGNTEAFF. CDR3 DNA: TGCAGCGTTGAAGGTCCCCCGGGACAGGGGAACACTGAAGCTTTCTTT.

J is TRBJ2-7 and V is TRBV20-1; the D gene is possibly TRBD2 (6 bases). Germline-derived CDR1 and CDR2 are DFQATT and SNEGSKA (reference sequence). This CDR3 contains 11 residues. Trimming stripped 3 bases from V and 4 bases from J, with 7 bases between. CDR3 residues: CSAREGYEQYF. The DNA for the CDR3 is TGCAGTGCTAGGGAGGGGTACGAGCAGTACTTC.

The rearrangement links TRBV5-4 to TRBJ1-5; perhaps TRBD1 as D (6 bases). From germline, CDR1 is SGHNT and CDR2 YYREEE (reference sequence). Trimming took 4 bases from V and 10 from J, leaving 12 bases between them. The CDR3 length is 12 residues. The CDR3, as DNA: TGTGCCAGCAGCCACTCGGGGGGCCCCCAGCATTTT. Protein: CASSHSGGPQHF.

J is TRBJ2-1 and V is TRBV5-6, with TRBD2 identical over 12 bases. Trimming at V came to 4 bases and at J to 9 bases, leaving 8 bases not matched to a gene. The V gene's germline CDR1 is SGHDT and CDR2 YYEEEE. CDR3 length: 15 amino acids. The DNA for the CDR3 is TGTGCCAGCAGCCTGGGACTAGCGGGTGAGGGTGAGCAGTTCTTC. It translates to CASSLGLAGEGEQFF.

This clone was recorded once. The V and J genes are TRBV6-6 and TRBJ1-5; perhaps TRBD1 as D (5 bases). The ends were cut back, 0 bases at V and 7 bases at J, with 10 bases in the middle. The CDR3 runs 14 residues. From germline, CDR1 is MNHNY and CDR2 SVGAGI (reference sequence). DNA for the CDR3: TGTGCCAGCAGTTACTCCCAGGGAGGCCAGCCCCAGCATTTT. Translation gives CASSYSQGGQPQHF.

This rearrangement joins TRBV30 to TRBJ1-5; D call uncertain. This CDR3 comprises 18 residues. Germline V gene data show CDR1 as GTSNPN and CDR2 as SVGIG (reference sequence). V was pared by 4 bases and J by 2 bases, with 24 bases between. The CDR3 protein is CAWIPSRSPKEGNQPQHF. The CDR3 DNA is TGTGCCTGGATCCCATCAAGGAGCCCGAAGGAGGGCAATCAGCCCCAGCATTTT.

This chain connects TRBV13 to TRBJ2-3; D perhaps matches TRBD2 (6 bases). Germline values: CDR1 PRHDT, CDR2 FYEKMQ (reference sequence). The germline V and J ends were trimmed by 3 bases and 5 bases, with 9 bases remaining between them. CDR3 length equals 13 residues. Here the CDR3 reads CASSLRAGDTQYF. In nucleotides, the CDR3 is TGTGCCAGCAGCTTGAGAGCGGGAGATACGCAGTATTTT.

Comments on this clone: A much bigger clone sits one base away, suggesting this may be a read error. The chain joins TRBV7-3 to TRBJ2-2, with D perhaps matching TRBD1 (5 bases). V lost 3 bases, J lost 2 bases, and 7 bases lay in between. This CDR3 spans 14 amino acids. Germline V gene sequence: CDR1 SGHTA, CDR2 FQGTGA. This CDR3 reads CASSFDSNTGELFF. For the CDR3, the DNA is TGTGCCAGCAGCTTTGACAGCAACACCGGGGAGCTGTTTTTT.

This clone was picked up a small number of times. The V and J genes are TRBV9 and TRBJ2-3, with D tentatively TRBD2 (7 bases). Germline CDR1 and CDR2: SGDLS and YYNGEE. V was trimmed by 7 bases and J by 2 bases, leaving 14 bases between them. CDR3 length: 14 residues. DNA for the CDR3: TGTGCCAGCGGGGGGGCAGTTAACACAGATACGCAGTATTTT. This gives the protein CASGGAVNTDTQYF.